This T cell receptor beta chain comes out of a study of blood T cell repertoires in COVID-19. For the study at large: Sources were T cells, B-cell-depleted T cells, or PBMCs; the material itself was cDNA or gDNA.

Germline assignment: CDR1 MNHEY and CDR2 SVGEGT. The CDR3 is 15 amino acids. V was pared by 1 base and J by 5 bases, with 5 bases of the junction left unmatched. The sample holds one count of this clone. The assay was immunoSEQ multiplex PCR, and TCRdb's table has in-frame clones only and misses some. The table shows around 70,000 clones, with less than 90% occurring only once. Enrollment of patients from Seattle took place during active infection, with longitudinal follow-up. This TCR came from a man aged 50 to 60 with COVID-19, enrolled during active disease. Sequencing was done on a sample of peripheral blood. The gene calls are TRBV6-2 or TRBV6-3 and TRBJ1-5; 7 bases align to TRBD1. CDR3 sequence: CASSYFRTGYQPQHF. The CDR3 DNA reads as TGTGCCAGCAGTTACTTCCGGACAGGATATCAGCCCCAGCATTTT.